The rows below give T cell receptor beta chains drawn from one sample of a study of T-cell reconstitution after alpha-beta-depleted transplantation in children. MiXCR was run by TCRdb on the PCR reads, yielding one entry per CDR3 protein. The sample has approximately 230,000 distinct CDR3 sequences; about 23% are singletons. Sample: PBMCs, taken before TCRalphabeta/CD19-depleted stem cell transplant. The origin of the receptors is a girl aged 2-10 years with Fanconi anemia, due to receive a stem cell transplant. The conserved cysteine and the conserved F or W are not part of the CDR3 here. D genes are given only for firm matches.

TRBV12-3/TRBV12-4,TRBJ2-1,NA,ASSLRGSVNEQF
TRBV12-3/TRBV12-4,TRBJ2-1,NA,ASSLHSYNEQF
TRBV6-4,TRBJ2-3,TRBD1,ASSDTGGADTQY
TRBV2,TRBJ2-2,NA,ASRETGGELF
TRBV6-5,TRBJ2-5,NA,ASSFGGAWETQY
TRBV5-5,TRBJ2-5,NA,ASSPLIRRGVEETQY
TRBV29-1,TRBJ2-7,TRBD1,SVEERDSPSYEQY
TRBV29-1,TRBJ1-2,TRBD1,SVETGGRQGYT
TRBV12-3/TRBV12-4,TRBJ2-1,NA,ASSATSVLSYNEQF
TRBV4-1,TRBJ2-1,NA,ASSQGFSGFYNEQF
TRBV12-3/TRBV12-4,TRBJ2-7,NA,ASSAWQSYEQY
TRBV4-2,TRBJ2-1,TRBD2,ASSLSGTREDEQF
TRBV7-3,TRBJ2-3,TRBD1,ASSWGQGADTQY
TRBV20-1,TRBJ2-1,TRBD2,SASRLAGGYNEQF
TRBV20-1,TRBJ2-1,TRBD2,SALAGGFYNEQF
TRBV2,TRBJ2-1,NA,ASSSTGVGTNEQF
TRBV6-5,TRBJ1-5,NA,ASSFSGGQPQH
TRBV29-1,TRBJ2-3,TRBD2,SVAGLAGGPDTQY
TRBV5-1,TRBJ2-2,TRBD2,ASSRTSVRTGELF
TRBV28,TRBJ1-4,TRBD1,ASSSPGTGDEKLF
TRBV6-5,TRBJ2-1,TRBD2,ASSYGLAGYNEQF
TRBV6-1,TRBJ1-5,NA,ASSEWEANQPQH
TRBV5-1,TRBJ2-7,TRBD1,ASSLRGQGVFYEQY
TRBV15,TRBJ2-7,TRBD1,ATSGGQGARHEQY
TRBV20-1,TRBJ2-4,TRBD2,SATTPGLAAIAKNIQY
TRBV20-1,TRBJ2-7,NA,SAPSHRQRFLHEQY
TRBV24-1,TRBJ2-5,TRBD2,ATSDRTSGQETQY
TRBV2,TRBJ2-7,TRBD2,ASSEPGGISGGAYEQY
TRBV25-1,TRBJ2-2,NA,ASRRVGRFGGGELF
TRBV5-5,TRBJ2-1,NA,ASSRNEQF
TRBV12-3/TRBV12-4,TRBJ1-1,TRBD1,ASSMDRVSEAF
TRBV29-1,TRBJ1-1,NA,SVEGKGRNTEAF
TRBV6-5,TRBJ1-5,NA,ASSFWRGEGQPQH
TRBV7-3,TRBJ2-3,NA,ASSLGLVSGTDTQY
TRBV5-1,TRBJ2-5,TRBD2,ASSLKLAGGVETQY
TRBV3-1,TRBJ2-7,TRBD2,ASSPIFPGLVYGQY
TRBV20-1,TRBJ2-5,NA,SARDPGETQY
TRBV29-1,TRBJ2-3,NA,SVQHGASLTDTQY
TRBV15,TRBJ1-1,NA,ATSRDQSENTEAF
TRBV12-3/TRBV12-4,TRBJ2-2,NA,ASSFTGLTWSRDTGELF
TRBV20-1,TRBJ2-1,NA,SARGSLPDSHNEQF
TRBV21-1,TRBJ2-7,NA,ASSTPPPLAAPYEQY
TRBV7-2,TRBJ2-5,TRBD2,ASSPPGTSGMKTQY